The sequence of this T cell receptor (beta chain) was determined in a study of vaccination effects on CD4 cells after COVID-19. Germline V gene data show CDR1 as SGHAT and CDR2 as FQNNGV. The ends lost 4 bases at V and 0 bases at J; junction bases unmatched: 5. The CDR3 is 15 amino acids. Some clones are missing from TCRdb's copy, which holds only in-frame ones; the method was immunoSEQ multiplex PCR. Here the sample spans over 25,000 clones, about 70% being singletons. Within the ViraFEST assay, antigen-specific CD4+ T cells underwent expansion with viral peptide pools prior to sequencing. Isolating CD4+ T cells followed about 10 days of culture. Vaccinated participants had no history of SARS-CoV-2 infection and tested negative for nucleocapsid antibodies. This clone was counted only a few times. What it binds is not known.

The origin of this receptor is a human donor who received a COVID-19 vaccine. The source material was CD4+ T cells from PBMCs cultured with HCoV-NL63 spike peptides, sampled before COVID-19 vaccination. The V and J genes are TRBV11-2 and TRBJ1-1; 7 bases match TRBD1. CDR3 residues: CASSSSGGVNTEAFF. CDR3 in DNA: TGTGCCAGCAGCTCATCAGGGGGGGTGAACACTGAAGCTTTCTTT.